The present T cell receptor beta chain was sequenced within a study of early T cells in non-severe SARS-CoV-2 infection. Across the study: Chains were unpaired, as sequencing was done on bulk RNA from unsorted whole blood.

Germline V CDR1 and CDR2: LGHNA, YSLEER. CDR3 length: 15 residues. Deletions cut 0 bases from V and 3 bases from J, with 11 bases between. Only a few counts were recorded for this clonotype. Its antigen is undetermined. Tagging with unique molecular identifiers was applied to individual cDNA molecules. MiXCR, run by TCRdb on the 5' RACE reads, gives a single entry per CDR3 protein. The sample lists tens of thousands of distinct CDR3 sequences, 6.2% seen once, with 3% to 4% in the top ten. Notes on the study in general: Lookups in VDJdb leaned toward anti-spike CD8 responses and missed private and CD4 specificities.

Specimen: whole blood. The chain employs TRBV4-3 and TRBJ1-1, with a weak D call TRBD1 (6 bases). This clonotype originated in an adult who was a healthcare worker with PCR-confirmed SARS-CoV-2 infection or an uninfected control (not recorded which). CDR3 in amino acids: CASSQDPGGYTEAFF. The DNA of the CDR3 is TGCGCCAGCAGCCAAGATCCGGGGGGCTACACTGAAGCTTTCTTT.